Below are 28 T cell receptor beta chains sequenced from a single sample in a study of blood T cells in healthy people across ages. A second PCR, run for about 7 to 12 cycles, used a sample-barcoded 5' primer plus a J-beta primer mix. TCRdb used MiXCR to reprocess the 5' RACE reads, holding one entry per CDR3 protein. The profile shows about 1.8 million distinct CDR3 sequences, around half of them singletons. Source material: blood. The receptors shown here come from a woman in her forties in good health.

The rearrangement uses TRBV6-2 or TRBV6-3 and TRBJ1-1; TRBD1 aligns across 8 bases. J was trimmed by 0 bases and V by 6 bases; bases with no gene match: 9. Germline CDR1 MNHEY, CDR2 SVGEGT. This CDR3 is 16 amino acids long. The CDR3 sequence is CASRERQGFLNTEAFF. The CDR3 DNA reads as TGTGCCAGCAGGGAAAGACAGGGGTTCCTGAACACTGAAGCTTTCTTT.

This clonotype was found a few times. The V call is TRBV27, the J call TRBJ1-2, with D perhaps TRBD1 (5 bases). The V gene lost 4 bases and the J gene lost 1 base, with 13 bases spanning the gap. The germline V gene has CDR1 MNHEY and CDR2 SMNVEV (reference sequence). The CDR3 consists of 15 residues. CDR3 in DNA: TGTGCCAGCAGTTCGGGCACAGGCTATAACTATGGCTACACCTTC. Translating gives CASSSGTGYNYGYTF.

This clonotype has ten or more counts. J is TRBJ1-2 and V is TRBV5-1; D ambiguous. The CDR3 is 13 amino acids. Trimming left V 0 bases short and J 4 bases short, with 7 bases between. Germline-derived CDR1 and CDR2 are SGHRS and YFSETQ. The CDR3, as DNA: TGCGCCAGCAGCTTGGAAGGGTCCTATGGCTACACCTTC. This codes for CASSLEGSYGYTF.

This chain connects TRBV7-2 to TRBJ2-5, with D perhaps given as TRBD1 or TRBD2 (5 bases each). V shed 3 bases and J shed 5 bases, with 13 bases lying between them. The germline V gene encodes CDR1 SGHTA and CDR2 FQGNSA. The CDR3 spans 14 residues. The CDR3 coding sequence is TGTGCCAGCAGCTTCGATCAGGGACCGGAGACCCAGTACTTC. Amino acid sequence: CASSFDQGPETQYF.

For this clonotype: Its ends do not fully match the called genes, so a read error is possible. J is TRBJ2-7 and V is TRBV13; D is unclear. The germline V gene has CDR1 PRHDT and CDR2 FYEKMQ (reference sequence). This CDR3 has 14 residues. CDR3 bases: TGTGCCGGCAGCTCGGACCTTCCCCCCTACGAGCAGTACTTC. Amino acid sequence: CAGSSDLPPYEQYF.

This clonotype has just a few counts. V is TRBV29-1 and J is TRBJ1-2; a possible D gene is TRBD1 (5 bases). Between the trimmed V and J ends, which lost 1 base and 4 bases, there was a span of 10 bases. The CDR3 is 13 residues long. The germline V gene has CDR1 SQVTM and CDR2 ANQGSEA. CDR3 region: CSVEVSGGYGYTF. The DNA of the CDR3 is TGCAGCGTTGAAGTCTCGGGGGGCTATGGCTACACCTTC.

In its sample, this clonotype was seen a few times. The CDR3 spells CSCARGGNEQFF. Here the CDR3 DNA reads TGCAGTTGCGCGCGGGGGGGAAATGAGCAGTTCTTC. The chain recombines TRBV29-1 with TRBJ2-1, with 9 nucleotides matching TRBD2. The CDR3 extends over 12 amino acids. Germline V gene data show CDR1 as SQVTM and CDR2 as ANQGSEA.

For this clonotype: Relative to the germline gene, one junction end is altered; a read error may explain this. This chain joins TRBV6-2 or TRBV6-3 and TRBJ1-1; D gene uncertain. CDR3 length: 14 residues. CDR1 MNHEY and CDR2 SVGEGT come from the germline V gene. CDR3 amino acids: CAGSYSEVNTEAFF. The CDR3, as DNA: TGTGCCGGCAGTTACTCTGAGGTGAACACTGAAGCTTTCTTT.

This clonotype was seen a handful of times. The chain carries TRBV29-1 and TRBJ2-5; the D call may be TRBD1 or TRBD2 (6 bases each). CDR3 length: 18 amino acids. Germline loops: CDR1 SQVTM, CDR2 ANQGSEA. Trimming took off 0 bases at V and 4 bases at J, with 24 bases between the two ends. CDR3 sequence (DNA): TGCAGCGTTGAAGATAGGGGTAATCTGGGGGGCACCCCAGAGACCCAGTACTTC. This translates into CSVEDRGNLGGTPETQYF.

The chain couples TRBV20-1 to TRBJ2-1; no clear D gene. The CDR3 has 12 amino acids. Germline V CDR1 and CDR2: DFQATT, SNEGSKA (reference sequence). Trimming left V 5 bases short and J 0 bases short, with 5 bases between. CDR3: CSAHSSYNEQFF. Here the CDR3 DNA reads TGCAGTGCTCATAGCTCCTACAATGAGCAGTTCTTC.

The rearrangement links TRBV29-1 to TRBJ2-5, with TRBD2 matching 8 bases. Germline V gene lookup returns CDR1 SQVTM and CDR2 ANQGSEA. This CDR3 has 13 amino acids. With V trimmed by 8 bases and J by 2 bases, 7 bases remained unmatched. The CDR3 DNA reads TGCAGCCACCGGGAGGGGTCGCAAGAGACCCAGTACTTC. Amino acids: CSHREGSQETQYF.

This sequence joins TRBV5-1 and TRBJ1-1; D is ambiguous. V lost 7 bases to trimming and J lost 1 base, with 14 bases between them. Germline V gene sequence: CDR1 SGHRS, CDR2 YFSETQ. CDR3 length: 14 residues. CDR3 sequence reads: CASQGGWANTEAFF. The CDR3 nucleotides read TGCGCCAGCCAAGGAGGGTGGGCGAACACTGAAGCTTTCTTT. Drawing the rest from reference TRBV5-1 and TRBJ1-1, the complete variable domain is KAGVTQTPRYLIKTRGQQVTLSCSPISGHRSVSWYQQTPGQGLQFLFEYFSETQRNKGNFPGRFSGRQFSNSRSEMNVSTLELGDSALYLCASQGGWANTEAFFGQGTRLTVV.

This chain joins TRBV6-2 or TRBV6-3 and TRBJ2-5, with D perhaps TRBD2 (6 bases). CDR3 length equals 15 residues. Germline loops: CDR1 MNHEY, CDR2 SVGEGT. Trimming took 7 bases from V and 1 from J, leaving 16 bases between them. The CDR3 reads CASTRLGGAQETQYF. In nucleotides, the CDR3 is TGTGCCAGCACCCGTTTGGGCGGGGCCCAAGAGACCCAGTACTTC.

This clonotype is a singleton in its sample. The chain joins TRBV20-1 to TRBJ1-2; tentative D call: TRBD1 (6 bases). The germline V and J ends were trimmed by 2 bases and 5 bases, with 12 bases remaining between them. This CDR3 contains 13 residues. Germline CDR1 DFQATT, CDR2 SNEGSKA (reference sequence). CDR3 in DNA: TGCAGTGCTAGACTGGGGGGCGATTATGGCTACACCTTC. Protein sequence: CSARLGGDYGYTF.

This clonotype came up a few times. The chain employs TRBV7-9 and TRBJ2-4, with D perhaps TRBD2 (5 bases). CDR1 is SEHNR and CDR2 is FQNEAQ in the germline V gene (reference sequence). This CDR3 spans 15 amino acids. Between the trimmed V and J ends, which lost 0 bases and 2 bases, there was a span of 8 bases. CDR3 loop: CASSLAASPKNIQYF. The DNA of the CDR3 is TGTGCCAGCAGCTTAGCGGCTAGCCCCAAAAACATTCAGTACTTC. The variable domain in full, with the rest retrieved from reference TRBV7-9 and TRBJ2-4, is DTGVSQNPRHKITKRGQNVTFRCDPISEHNRLYWYRQTLGQGPEFLTYFQNEAQLEKSRLLSDRFSAERPKGSFSTLEIQRTEQGDSAMYLCASSLAASPKNIQYFGAGTRLSVL.

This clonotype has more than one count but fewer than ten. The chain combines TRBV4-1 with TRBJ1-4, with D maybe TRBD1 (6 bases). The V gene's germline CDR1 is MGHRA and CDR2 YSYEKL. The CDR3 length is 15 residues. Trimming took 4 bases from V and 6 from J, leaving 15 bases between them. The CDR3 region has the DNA TGCGCCAGCAGCCCTTTCGGGGGGGCGGATGAAAAACTGTTTTTT. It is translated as CASSPFGGADEKLFF.

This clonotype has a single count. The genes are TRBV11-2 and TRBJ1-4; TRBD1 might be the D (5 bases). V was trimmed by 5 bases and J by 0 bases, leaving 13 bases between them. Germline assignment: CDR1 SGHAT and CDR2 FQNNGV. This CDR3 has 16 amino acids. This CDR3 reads CASSNHTGATNEKLFF. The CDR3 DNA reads TGTGCCAGCAGCAACCATACGGGGGCAACTAATGAAAAACTGTTTTTT.

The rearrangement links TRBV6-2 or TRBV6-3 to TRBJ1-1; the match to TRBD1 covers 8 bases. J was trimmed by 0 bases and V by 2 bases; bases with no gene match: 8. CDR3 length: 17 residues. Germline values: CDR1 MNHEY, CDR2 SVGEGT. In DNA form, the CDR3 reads TGTGCCAGCAGTTACACCCCCGGGACAGGCCTGAACACTGAAGCTTTCTTT. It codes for CASSYTPGTGLNTEAFF.

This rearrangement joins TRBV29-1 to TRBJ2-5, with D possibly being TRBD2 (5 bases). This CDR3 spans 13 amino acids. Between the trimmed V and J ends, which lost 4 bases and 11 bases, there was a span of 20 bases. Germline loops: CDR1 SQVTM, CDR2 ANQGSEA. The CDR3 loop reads CSVGEIAYNGQYF. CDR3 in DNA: TGCAGCGTTGGGGAGATTGCCTACAATGGGCAGTACTTC.

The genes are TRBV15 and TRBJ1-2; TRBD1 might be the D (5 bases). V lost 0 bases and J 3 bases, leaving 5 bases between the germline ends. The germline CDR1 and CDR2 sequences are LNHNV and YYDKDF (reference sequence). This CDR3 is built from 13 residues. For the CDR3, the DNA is TGTGCCACCAGCAGAGACAGGGACTATGGCTACACCTTC. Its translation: CATSRDRDYGYTF.

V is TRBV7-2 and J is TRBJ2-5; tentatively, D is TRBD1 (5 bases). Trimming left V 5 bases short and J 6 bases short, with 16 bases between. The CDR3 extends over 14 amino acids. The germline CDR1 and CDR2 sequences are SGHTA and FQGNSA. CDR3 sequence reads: CASSPLAPGQTQYF. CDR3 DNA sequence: TGTGCCAGCAGCCCTCTTGCCCCAGGGCAGACCCAGTACTTC.

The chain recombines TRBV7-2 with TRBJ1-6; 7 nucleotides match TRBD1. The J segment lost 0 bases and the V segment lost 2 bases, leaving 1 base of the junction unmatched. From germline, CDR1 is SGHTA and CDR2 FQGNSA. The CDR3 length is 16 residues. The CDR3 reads CASSLRQGSYNSPLHF. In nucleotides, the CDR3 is TGTGCCAGCAGCTTAAGACAGGGCTCCTATAATTCACCCCTCCACTTT.

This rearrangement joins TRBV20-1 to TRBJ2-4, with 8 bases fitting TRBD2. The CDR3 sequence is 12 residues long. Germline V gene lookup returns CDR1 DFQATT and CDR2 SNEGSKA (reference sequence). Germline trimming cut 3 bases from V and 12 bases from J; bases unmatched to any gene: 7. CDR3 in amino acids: CSASPGGGNQYF. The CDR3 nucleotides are TGCAGTGCTAGCCCGGGGGGGGGTAATCAGTACTTC.

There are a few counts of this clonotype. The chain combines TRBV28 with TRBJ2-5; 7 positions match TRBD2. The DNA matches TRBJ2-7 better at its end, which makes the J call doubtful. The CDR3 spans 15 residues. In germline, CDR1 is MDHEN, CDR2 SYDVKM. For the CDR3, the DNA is TGTGCCAGCAGTTTGGGGACTACTGGTTCCTACGAGCAGTACTTC. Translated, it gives CASSLGTTGSYEQYF.

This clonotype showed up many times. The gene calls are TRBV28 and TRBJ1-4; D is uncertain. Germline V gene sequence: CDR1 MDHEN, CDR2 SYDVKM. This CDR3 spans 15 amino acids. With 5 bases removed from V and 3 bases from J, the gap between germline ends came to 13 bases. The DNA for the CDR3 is TGTGCCAGCAGTCCCCATTCGACACCTAATGAAAAACTGTTTTTT. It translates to CASSPHSTPNEKLFF.

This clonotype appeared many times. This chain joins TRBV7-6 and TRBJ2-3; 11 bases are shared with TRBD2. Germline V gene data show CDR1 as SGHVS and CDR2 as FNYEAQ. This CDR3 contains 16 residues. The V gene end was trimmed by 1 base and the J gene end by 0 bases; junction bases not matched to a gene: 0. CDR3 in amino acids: CASSLGTSGSTDTQYF. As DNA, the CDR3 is TGTGCCAGCAGCTTAGGGACTAGCGGGAGCACAGATACGCAGTATTTT.

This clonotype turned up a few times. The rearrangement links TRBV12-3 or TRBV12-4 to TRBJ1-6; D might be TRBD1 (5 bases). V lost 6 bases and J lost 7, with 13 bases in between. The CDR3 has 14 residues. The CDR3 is CASSLGAANSPLHF. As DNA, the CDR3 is TGTGCCAGCAGCCTCGGGGCAGCCAATTCACCCCTCCACTTT.

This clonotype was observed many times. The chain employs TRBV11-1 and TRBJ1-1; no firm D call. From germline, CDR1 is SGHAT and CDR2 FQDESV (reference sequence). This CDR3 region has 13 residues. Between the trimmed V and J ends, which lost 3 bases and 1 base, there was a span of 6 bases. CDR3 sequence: CASSLWENTEAFF. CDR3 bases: TGTGCCAGCAGCTTGTGGGAGAACACTGAAGCTTTCTTT.